A selection of T cell receptor beta chains follows, all from one sample in a study of T cells in Graves' hyperthyroidism and ophthalmopathy. MiXCR, applied by TCRdb to the multiplex PCR reads, yields one record per CDR3 protein. This sample carries about 500,000 distinct CDR3 sequences, roughly 16% of them seen once, and the ten largest clones take around 32%. The sequencing sample was made of blood. Receptor source: a woman in her 30s with Graves' ophthalmopathy. Both conserved end residues are trimmed from each CDR3.

V | CDR3
TRBV30 | AWSVNFLGQGGQETQY
TRBV15 | ATSRGLAVSGWDNEQF
TRBV15 | ATSREVLGYEQY
TRBV5-1 | ASSLISGEETQY
TRBV20-1 | SARQGGETQY
TRBV5-1 | ASMITGGLNTEAF
TRBV7-3 | ASSSRQGALAYNEQF
TRBV9 | ASSVLSDTSYEQY
TRBV29-1 | SADRTKETQY
TRBV14 | ASSPGLAGGRWTKNIQY
TRBV11-3 | ASSPWERPYEQY
TRBV7-2 | ASKRGHGEKLF
TRBV7-3 | ASSDLGTGYDEQF
TRBV6-1 | ASSEDYSGRADEQF
TRBV27 | ASSLKSSYNEQF
TRBV27 | ASSLRGGNEKLF
TRBV4-1 | ASSQVGVLKGYT
TRBV28 | ASRLGISYNEQF
TRBV10-3 | ATCPEDSGNQPQH
TRBV7-2 | ASSPRQGPGGYT
TRBV20-1 | SARLGTATNEKLF
TRBV6-1 | ASSRDSYNSPLH
TRBV3-1 | ASSQAPGREAF
TRBV3-1 | ASSLPFAADTQY
TRBV2 | ASSEEGSQGTGGYT
TRBV20-1 | SASAGTGGYAGY
TRBV7-2 | ASSRTHGTGELF
TRBV12-5 | ASGLSTRPSNQPQH
TRBV12-5 | ASGLVGGSTGELF
TRBV27 | ASRRSGDTQY
TRBV7-8 | ASSYREGNEQF
TRBV20-1 | SARAMTSGRAREQF
TRBV7-2 | AGSYQGAGQPQH
TRBV4-3 | ASSPGGDTYGYT
TRBV2 | ASSPTGSVGQPQH
TRBV6-2/TRBV6-3 | ASSQPTANYGYT
TRBV28 | ASSLFVGGEQY
TRBV28 | ASKGAGWLGKNIQY
TRBV6-4 | ASSELARGNEQF
TRBV4-3 | ASARGSGFQETQY
TRBV6-1 | ASSESNRRQETQY
TRBV19 | ASRPGTPRGFSTDTQY
TRBV5-1 | ASSYPTVNTEAF
TRBV13 | ASEAGGPQGLNTEAF
TRBV6-2/TRBV6-3 | ASSYPGTPTNEQF
TRBV30 | AWSRLNTGELF
TRBV18 | ASSPSGLHAKNIQY
TRBV5-1 | ASSFGRGLVPEQF
TRBV6-1 | ASSELLSVRTDTQY
TRBV7-2 | ASSPYRALYEQY
TRBV18 | ASSQLAGETQY
TRBV20-1 | SARGSGTAGEQY
TRBV28 | ASRGRSGDTQY
TRBV19 | ASTVGVQPQH
TRBV30 | AHRGGGGPLQY
TRBV20-1 | SAAGLASYNEQF
TRBV18 | ASSPTQGLQFDEQF
TRBV20-1 | SARGRSGSITDTQY
TRBV4-1 | ASSRGLAGGSSEQF
TRBV28 | ASSLYRGETEAF